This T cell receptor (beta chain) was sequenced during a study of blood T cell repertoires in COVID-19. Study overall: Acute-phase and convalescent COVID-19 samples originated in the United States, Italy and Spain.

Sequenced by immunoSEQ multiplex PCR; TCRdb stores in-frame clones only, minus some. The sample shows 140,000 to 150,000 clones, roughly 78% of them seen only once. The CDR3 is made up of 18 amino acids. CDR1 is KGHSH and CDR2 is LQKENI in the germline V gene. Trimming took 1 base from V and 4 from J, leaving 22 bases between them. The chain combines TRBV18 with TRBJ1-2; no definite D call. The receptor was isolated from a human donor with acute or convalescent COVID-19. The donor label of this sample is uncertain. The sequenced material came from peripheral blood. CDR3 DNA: TGTGCCAGCTCACCACTTTCCCCAAGCGCCCTTCCGGGCTATGGCTACACCTTC. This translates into CASSPLSPSALPGYGYTF.